The sequence of this T cell receptor beta chain was determined in a study of neurological immune-mediated disorders. Trimming removed 7 bases from V and 5 bases from J, with 21 bases in between. Germline CDR1 reads SGHRS; CDR2 reads YFSETQ. CDR3 length: 15 amino acids. In this sample, this clonotype turned up many times. TCRdb analysed the 5' RACE reads with MiXCR anew, one entry per CDR3 protein. The sample lists 75,000 to 95,000 distinct CDR3 sequences; 17% were seen once. The chain couples TRBV5-1 to TRBJ1-2, with D uncertain. Sequencing input: PBMCs. The clonotype comes from a woman aged 40 to 49 in good health. CDR3 sequence: CASAVLPQVAYGYTF. The CDR3 nucleotides read TGCGCCAGCGCCGTACTACCGCAGGTCGCATATGGCTACACCTTC.